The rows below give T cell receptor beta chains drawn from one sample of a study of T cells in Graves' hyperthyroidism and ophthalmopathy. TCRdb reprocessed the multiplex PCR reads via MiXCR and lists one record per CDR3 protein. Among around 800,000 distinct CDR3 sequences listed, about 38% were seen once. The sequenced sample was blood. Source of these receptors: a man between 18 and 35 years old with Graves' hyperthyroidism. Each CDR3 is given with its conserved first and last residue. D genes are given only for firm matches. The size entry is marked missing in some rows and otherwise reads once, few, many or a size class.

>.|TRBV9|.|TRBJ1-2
TGTGCCAGCAGCGTAGAGGGCGTTCCCAACTATGGCTACACCTTC
CASSVEGVPNYGYTF
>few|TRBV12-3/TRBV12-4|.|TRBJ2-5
TGTGCCAGCAGCCCAATCAGCGCCGAGACCCAGTACTTC
CASSPISAETQYF
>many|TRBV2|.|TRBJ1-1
TGTGCCAGCAGGGGGGCGCAGAGGCCGAACACTGAAGCTTTCTTT
CASRGAQRPNTEAFF
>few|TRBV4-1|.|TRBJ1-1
TGCGCCAGCAGCCCCCCGGGGGCAGGTGGGAACACTGAAGCTTTCTTT
CASSPPGAGGNTEAFF
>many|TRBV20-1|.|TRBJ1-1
TGCAGTGCTCCGGACGGTCCGTCCACTGAAGCTTTCTTT
CSAPDGPSTEAFF
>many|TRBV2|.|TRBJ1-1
TGTGCCAGCAGTGTGGTGGAGGCTTTCTTT
CASSVVEAFF
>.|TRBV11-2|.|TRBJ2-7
TGTGCCAGCAGCTGGCGGGAAGTTGGGGAGCAGTACTTC
CASSWREVGEQYF
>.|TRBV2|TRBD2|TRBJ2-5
TGTGCCATCAGTTACTCCGGGGGGAGAGAGACCCAGTACTTC
CAISYSGGRETQYF
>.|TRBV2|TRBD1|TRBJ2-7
TGTGCCAGCACCCGGGACAGGGACGAGCAGTACTTC
CASTRDRDEQYF
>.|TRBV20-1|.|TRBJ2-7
TGCAGTGCTAGGATGAGGGGGTTTTACGAGCAGTACTTC
CSARMRGFYEQYF
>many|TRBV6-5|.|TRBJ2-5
TGTGCCAGCCGCCCTACTATGGGAAAAGAGACCCAGTACTTC
CASRPTMGKETQYF
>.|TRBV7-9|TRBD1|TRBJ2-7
TGTGCCAGCAGCCAGCGGGACAGGGAAGGCGACGAGCAGTACTTC
CASSQRDREGDEQYF
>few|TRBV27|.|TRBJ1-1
TGTGCCAGCAGTTTATCGGGGGGCACAGGGAGTTTGAACACTGAAGCTTTCTTT
CASSLSGGTGSLNTEAFF
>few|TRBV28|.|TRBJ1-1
TGTGCCGTCCTGCTACAGGGTTACACTGAAGCTTTCTTT
CAVLLQGYTEAFF
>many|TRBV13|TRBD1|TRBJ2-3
TGTGCCAGCAGCTTCGGGACAGAGCAGTATTTT
CASSFGTEQYF
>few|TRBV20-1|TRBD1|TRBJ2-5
TGCAGTGCTCCTTTCCAGGGGGCGACGGAGACCCAGTACTTC
CSAPFQGATETQYF
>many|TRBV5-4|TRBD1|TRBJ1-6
TGTGCCAGCAGCTCCGGGACAGGCAGGAATTCACCCCTCCACTTT
CASSSGTGRNSPLHF
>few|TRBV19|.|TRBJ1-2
TGTGCCAGTAGTACCGACGGGTTAGGTGGCTACACCTTC
CASSTDGLGGYTF
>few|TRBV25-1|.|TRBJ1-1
TGTGCCAGCAGTGCCGGCAGGGAACGGTCTGAAGCTTTCTTT
CASSAGRERSEAFF
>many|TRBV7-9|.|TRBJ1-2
TGTGCCAGCAGCCCTGGAAAGGTTGGCTACACCTTC
CASSPGKVGYTF
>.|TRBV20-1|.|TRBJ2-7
TGCAGTGCTAGGCCGGGATCTTTAGGTGGGGAGCAGTACTTC
CSARPGSLGGEQYF
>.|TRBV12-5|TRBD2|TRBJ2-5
TGTGCTAGTGGTTTGGGACTAGCTCAAGAGACCCAGTACTTC
CASGLGLAQETQYF
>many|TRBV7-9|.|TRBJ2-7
TGTGCCAGCAGCTTAGAGGACAGAAGCTACGAGCAGTACTTC
CASSLEDRSYEQYF
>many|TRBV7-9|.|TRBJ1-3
TGTGCCAGCAGACCAAGACAGCACCTCTCTGGAAACACCATATATTTT
CASRPRQHLSGNTIYF
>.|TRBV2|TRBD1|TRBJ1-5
TGTGCCAGCAGTGAAGAGGGCAGGGGGGCCTATAGCAATCAGCCCCAGCATTTT
CASSEEGRGAYSNQPQHF
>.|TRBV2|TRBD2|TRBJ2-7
TGTGCCAGCATTGGCGGGGGCTCCTACGAGCAGTACTTC
CASIGGGSYEQYF
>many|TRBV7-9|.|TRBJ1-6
TGTGCCAGCAGCTACACTCCCGGACCCGATTCACCCCTCCACTTT
CASSYTPGPDSPLHF
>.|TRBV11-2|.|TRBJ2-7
TGTGCCAGCAGCCTCAGACTAGATCGCTCCGGCTACGAGCAGTACTTC
CASSLRLDRSGYEQYF
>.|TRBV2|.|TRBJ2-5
TGTGCCAGCAGTGTGCACAGACGGACAAACCAAGAGACCCAGTACTTC
CASSVHRRTNQETQYF
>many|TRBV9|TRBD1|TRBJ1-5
TGTGCCAGCAGCGAGACAGGGGCGGGTCAGCCCCAGCATTTT
CASSETGAGQPQHF
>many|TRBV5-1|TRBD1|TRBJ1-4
TGCGCCAGCAGCTTGTCTCCAGGGGGAAATGAAAAACTGTTTTTT
CASSLSPGGNEKLFF
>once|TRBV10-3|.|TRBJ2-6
TGTGCCATCAGTGAGTTCCGGACGGCCAACGTCCTGACTTTC
CAISEFRTANVLTF
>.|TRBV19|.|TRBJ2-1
TGTGCCAGTAGTGTGCAGCATTCCTACAATGAGCAGTTCTTC
CASSVQHSYNEQFF
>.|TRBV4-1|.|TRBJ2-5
TGCGCCAGCAGCCAAGTAGCGTCCAAGACCCAGTACTTC
CASSQVASKTQYF
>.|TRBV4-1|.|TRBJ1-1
TGCGCCAGCAGCCAAGATCGGCGGCTGAACACTGAAGCTTTCTTT
CASSQDRRLNTEAFF
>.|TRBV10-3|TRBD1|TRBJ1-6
TGTGCCACCGGGACAGGGGGTTCCTCACCCCTCCACTTT
CATGTGGSSPLHF
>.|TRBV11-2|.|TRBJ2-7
TGTGCCAGCAGCTTCCTCGGAGGCCCCCACGAGCAGTACTTC
CASSFLGGPHEQYF
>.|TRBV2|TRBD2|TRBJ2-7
TGTGCCAGCAGTTCCTGGCCTGGACTAGCGGGGGCCAACGAGCAGTACTTC
CASSSWPGLAGANEQYF
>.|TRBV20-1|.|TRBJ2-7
TGCAGTGCTAAGGAGGGGGCCGCCTACGAGCAGTACTTC
CSAKEGAAYEQYF
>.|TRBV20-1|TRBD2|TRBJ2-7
TGCAGTGCTAGTCAGCGGGAGTTCAGCTACGAGCAGTACTTC
CSASQREFSYEQYF
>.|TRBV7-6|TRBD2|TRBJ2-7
TGTGCCAGCAGCCCTCGCTGGCGGGAGTACCACAAGCAGTACTTC
CASSPRWREYHKQYF
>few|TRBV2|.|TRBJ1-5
TGTGCCAGCAGGTTCCCGGGACGCAATCAGCCCCAGCATTTT
CASRFPGRNQPQHF